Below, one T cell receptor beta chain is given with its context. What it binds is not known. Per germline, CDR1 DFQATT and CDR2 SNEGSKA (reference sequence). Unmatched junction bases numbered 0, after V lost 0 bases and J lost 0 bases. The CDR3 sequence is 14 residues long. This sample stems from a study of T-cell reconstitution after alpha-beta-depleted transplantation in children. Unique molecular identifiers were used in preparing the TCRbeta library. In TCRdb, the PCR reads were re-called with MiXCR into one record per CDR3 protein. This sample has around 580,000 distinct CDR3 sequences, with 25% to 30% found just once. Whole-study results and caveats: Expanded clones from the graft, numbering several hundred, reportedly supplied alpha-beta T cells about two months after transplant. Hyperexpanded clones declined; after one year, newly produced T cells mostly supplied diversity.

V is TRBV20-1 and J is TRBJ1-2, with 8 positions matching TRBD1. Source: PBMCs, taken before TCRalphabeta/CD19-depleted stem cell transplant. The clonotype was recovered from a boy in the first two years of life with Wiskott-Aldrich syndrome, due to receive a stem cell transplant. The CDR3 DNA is TGCAGTGCTAGAGAGACAGGGGCTAACTATGGCTACACCTTC. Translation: CSARETGANYGYTF.